One T cell receptor beta chain is described in this entry. The antigen it recognizes is unknown. The input lacks base qualities; no much larger clone sits a single base away. These data originate in a study of blood T cell repertoires in COVID-19 (dated by TCRdb to 2018 to 2021). In the study overall: Collaborator samples came from the United States, Italy and Spain and covered acute and convalescent phases of COVID-19. Deeply sampled blood TCRbeta repertoires from subjects exposed to, actively infected with, or recovered from COVID-19 were included in the dataset. The repertoires were made available in a free public database intended to serve as a resource for research on the immune response to SARS-CoV-2. The samples were drawn from two sources: the first 160 participants of the ongoing ImmuneRACE study, and 1,200 or so subjects contributed by 6 global collaborators. Where HLA class I and class II types were available, the types were taken from metadata supplied by the sample provider, not from assay-based typing. Nearly every sample came with metadata listing a de-identified subject ID, COVID-19 status, age in years and sex. The prospective study material was composed of cDNA or gDNA derived from T cells, B-cell-depleted T cells, or PBMCs. Broader findings and caveats from the paper: How much clinical and demographic metadata was included differed by source and by participant, and the metadata was provided uncurated.

TCRbeta CDR3 regions were amplified from genomic DNA using the immunoSEQ Assay, a bias-controlled multiplex PCR. The paper's data handling went like this. Within the assay, amplification of reference gene primers was used to estimate how many nucleated cells each sample contained. To quantify the absolute abundance of each unique TCRbeta CDR3 rearrangement, sequence reads were collapsed and filtered. Productive Simpson clonality was computed per sample as the square root of Simpson's diversity index over productive rearrangements. The table was pulled from immuneACCESS by TCRdb, which kept in-frame rearrangements only. Such tables lose some clones; where checked, under half of the loss comes from unresolved V genes, and the rest has no known cause. V, J and clone size are taken as reported in that table, and D and trimming were inferred from the DNA itself. The table for this sample lists 250,000 to 300,000 clones; approximately 90% of them were counted only once. The top ten constitute about 12% of the sample.

Its CDR3 holds 17 amino acids, cysteine through phenylalanine. Only CDR3 DNA remains: 51 bases, in frame from the first base. The germline V gene encodes CDR1 KGHSY and CDR2 FQNENV. From V the trimming removes 4 bases and from J it removes 0 bases, while the gene matches leave 9 bases of the junction unaccounted for. Collaborating institutions collected whole blood in K2EDTA tubes following their own protocols. Collaborator samples were shipped for TCRbeta analysis as frozen whole blood, isolated PBMCs, or DNA extracted from either sample type. Here the chain combines TRBV16 and TRBJ1-1; TRBD1 fits 9 bases in the junction. The source is an older woman with acute or convalescent COVID-19. Sequenced material: peripheral blood. The CDR3 region has the sequence CASSLRTGEGMNTEAFF. In nucleotide form, the sequence is TGTGCCAGCAGCCTTAGGACAGGGGAGGGGATGAACACTGAAGCTTTCTTT.